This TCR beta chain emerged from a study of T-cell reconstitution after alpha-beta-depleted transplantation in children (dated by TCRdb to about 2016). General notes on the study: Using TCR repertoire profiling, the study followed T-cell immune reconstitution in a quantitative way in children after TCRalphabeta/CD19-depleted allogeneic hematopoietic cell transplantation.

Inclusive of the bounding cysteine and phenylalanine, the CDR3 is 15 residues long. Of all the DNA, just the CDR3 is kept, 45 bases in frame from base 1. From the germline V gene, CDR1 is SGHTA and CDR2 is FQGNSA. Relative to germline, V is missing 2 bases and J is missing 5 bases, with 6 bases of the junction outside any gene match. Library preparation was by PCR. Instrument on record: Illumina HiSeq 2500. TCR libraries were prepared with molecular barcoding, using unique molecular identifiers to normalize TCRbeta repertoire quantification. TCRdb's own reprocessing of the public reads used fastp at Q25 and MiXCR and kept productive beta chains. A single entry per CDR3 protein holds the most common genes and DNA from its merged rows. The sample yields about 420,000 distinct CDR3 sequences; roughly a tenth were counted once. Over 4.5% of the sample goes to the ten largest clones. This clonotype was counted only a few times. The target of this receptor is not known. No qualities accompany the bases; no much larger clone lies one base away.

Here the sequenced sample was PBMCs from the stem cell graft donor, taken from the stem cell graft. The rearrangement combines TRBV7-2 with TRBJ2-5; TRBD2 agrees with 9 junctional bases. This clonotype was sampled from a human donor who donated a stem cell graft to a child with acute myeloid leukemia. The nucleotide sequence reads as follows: TGTGCCAGCAGCTTACTAGCGGGAATGATCGAGACCCAGTACTTC. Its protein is CASSLLAGMIETQYF. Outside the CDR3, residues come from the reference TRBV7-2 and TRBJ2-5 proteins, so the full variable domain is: GAGVSQSPSNKVTEKGKDVELRCDPISGHTALYWYRQSLGQGLEFLIYFQGNSAPDKSGLPSDRFSAERTGGSVSTLTIQRTQQEDSAVYLCASSLLAGMIETQYFGPGTRLLVL.